This TCR beta chain was sequenced for a study of blood T cell repertoires in COVID-19. Turning to the study itself: Sources were T cells, B-cell-depleted T cells, or PBMCs; the material itself was cDNA or gDNA.

Measured with immunoSEQ multiplex PCR; TCRdb has only the in-frame clones, and not every one. In the table there are 150,000 to 200,000 clones, around four fifths of which are singletons. Germline loops: CDR1 SGHAT, CDR2 FQNNGV. This CDR3 spans 15 amino acids. The V segment lost 5 bases and the J segment 4 bases; nucleotides outside the gene matches: 7. Individuals aged roughly 18 to 90 years were recruited from around 22 US areas. Cohort assignment relied on participant-reported clinical history. Recovered status applied to Cohort 3 donors who had two consecutive negative PCRs. It also applied to those with clearance or with symptom resolution.

The origin of this receptor is a woman in her fifties or sixties who had recovered from COVID-19. Material for sequencing was PBMCs or T cells enriched from blood (not recorded which). The rearrangement joins TRBV11-2 to TRBJ1-2; 10 bases align to TRBD1. CDR3 DNA: TGTGCCAGCAGCCCGGCGGGACAGGGGCCCTATGGCTACACCTTC. It codes for CASSPAGQGPYGYTF.